This T cell receptor beta chain was sequenced in a study of cytomegalovirus exposure and HLA in healthy donors. The CDR3 is made up of 13 amino acids. Germline CDR1 reads SGHVS; CDR2 reads FQNEAQ. Trimming removed 5 bases at V and 7 bases at J, with 13 bases between. PCR primers comprised 60 Vbeta and 13 Jbeta primers. Profiling relied on immunoSEQ multiplex PCR, and the TCRdb table lists in-frame clones only, not all of them. The sample consists of about 140,000 clones, roughly 80% of them appearing once. Donors counted as nominally healthy when sampled, yet unrecorded immune exposures were likely. The genes are TRBV7-8 and TRBJ2-3; a weak D match, TRBD2 (5 bases). The clonotype originates from a woman aged 40 to 50 in good health and CMV-seronegative. The sequenced sample was PBMCs. CDR3 sequence: CASSPRTGNTQYF. The CDR3 nucleotides are TGTGCCAGCAGCCCTAGAACGGGAAATACGCAGTATTTT.